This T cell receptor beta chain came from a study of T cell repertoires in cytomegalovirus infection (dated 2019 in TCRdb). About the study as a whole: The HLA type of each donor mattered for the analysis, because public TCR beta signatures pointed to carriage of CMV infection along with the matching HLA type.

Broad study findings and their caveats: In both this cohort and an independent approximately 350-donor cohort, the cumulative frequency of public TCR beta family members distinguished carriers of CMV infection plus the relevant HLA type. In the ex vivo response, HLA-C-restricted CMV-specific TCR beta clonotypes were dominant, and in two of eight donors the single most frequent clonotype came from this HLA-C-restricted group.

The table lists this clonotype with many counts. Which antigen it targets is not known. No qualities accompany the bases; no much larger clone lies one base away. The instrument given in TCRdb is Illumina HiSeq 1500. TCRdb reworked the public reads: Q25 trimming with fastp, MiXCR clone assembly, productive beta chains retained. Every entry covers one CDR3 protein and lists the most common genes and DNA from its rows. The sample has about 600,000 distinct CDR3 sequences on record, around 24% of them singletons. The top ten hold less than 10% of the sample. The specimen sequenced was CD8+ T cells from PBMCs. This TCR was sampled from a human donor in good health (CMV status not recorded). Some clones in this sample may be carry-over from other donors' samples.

The DNA reads TGTGCCAGCAGTTACCGGGAGGTGCCGAAGACTGAAGCTTTCTTT. It translates as CASSYREVPKTEAFF. The V gene is TRBV12-3 or TRBV12-4 and the J gene is TRBJ1-1, with the D gene not confidently named. From cysteine to phenylalanine, the CDR3 is 15 amino acids long. The CDR3 DNA has 45 bases and is translated from base 1. Cut back by 4 bases and 5 bases, the V and J ends lie 17 bases apart.